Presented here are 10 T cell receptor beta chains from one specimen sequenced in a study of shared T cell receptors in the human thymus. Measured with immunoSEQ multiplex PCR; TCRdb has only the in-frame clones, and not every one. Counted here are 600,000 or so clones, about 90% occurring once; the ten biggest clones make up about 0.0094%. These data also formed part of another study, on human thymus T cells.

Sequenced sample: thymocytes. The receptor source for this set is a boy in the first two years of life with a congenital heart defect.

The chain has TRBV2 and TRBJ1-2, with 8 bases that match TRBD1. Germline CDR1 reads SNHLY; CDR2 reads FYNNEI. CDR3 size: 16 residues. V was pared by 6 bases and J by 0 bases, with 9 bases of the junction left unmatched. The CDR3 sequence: CASRLDREESNYGYTF. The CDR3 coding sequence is TGTGCCAGCAGGTTGGACAGGGAAGAGTCTAACTATGGCTACACCTTC. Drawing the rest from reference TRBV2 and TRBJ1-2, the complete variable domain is EPEVTQTPSHQVTQMGQEVILRCVPISNHLYFYWYRQILGQKVEFLVSFYNNEISEKSEIFDDQFSVERPDGSNFTLKIRSTKLEDSAMYFCASRLDREESNYGYTFGSGTRLTVV.

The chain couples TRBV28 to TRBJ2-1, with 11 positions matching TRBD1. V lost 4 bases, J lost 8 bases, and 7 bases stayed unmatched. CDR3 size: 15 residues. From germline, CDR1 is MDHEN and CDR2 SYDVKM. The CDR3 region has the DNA TGTGCCAGCAGTTGCCGGGACAGGGGGTACGATGAGCAGTTCTTC. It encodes CASSCRDRGYDEQFF.

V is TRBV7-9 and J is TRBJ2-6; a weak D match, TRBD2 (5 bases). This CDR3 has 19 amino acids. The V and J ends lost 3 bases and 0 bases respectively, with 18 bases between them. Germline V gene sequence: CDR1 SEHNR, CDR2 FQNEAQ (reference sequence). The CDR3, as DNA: TGTGCCAGCAGCTTCGGGTTATCGGGAATTAGCTCTGGGGCCAACGTCCTGACTTTC. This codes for CASSFGLSGISSGANVLTF.

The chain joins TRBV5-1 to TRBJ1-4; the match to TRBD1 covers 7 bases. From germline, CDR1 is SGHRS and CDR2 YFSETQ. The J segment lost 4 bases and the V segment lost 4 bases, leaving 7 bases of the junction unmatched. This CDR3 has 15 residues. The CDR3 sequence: CASSPTTGHNEKLFF. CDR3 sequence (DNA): TGCGCCAGCAGCCCGACGACAGGGCATAATGAAAAACTGTTTTTT.

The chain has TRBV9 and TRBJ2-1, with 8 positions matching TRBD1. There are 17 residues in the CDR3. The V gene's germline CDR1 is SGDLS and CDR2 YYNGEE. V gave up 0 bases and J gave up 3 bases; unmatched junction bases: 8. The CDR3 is CASSVAPGQGFYNEQFF. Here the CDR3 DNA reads TGTGCCAGCAGCGTAGCTCCCGGACAGGGATTCTACAATGAGCAGTTCTTC.

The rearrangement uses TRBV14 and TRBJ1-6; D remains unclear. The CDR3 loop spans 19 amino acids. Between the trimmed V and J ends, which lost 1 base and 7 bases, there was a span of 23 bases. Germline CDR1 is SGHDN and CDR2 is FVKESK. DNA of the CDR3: TGTGCCAGCAGCCAAGGGTCAAAGGGCCCACTTAGCGGAAATTCACCCCTCCACTTT. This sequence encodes CASSQGSKGPLSGNSPLHF.

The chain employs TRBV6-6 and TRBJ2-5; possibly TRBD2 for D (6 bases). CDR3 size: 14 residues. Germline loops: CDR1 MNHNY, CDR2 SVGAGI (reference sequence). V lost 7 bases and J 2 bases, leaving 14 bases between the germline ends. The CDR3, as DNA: TGTGCCAGCATTCCGGGTCGGGGGCAAGAGACCCAGTACTTC. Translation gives CASIPGRGQETQYF.

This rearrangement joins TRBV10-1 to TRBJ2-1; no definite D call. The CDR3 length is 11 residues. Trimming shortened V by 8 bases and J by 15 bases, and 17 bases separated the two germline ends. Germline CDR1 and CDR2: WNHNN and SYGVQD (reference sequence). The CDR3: CASPWWSKLFF. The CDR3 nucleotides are TGCGCCAGCCCGTGGTGGTCAAAGCTGTTCTTC.

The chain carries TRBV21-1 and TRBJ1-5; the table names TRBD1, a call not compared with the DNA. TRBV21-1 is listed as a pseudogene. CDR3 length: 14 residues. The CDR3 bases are TGTGCCAGCAGCAAAGGGACAGGGCGTCAGCCCCAGCATTTT. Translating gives CASSKGTGRQPQHF.

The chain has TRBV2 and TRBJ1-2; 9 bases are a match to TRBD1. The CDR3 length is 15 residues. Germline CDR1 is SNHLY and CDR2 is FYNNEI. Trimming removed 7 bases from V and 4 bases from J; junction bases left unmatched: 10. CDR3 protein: CASNGDRALPYGYTF. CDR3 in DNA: TGTGCCAGCAATGGGGACAGGGCGCTTCCCTATGGCTACACCTTC.